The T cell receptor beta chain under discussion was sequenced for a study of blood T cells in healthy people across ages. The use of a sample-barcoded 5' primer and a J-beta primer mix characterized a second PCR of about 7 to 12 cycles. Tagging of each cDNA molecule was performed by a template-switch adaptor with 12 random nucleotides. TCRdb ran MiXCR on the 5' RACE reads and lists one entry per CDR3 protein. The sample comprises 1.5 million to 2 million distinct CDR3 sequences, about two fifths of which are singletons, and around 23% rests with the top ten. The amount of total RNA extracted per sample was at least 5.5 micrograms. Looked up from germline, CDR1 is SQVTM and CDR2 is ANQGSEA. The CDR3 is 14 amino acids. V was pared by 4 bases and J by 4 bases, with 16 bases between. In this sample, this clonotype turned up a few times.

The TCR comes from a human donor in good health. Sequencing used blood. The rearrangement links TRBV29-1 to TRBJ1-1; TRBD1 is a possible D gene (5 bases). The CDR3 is CSVAGRGGPTEAFF. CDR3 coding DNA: TGCAGCGTTGCCGGGAGGGGAGGCCCCACTGAAGCTTTCTTT.